The 14 T cell receptor beta chains reported below all come from one sample, sequenced in a study of T-cell reconstitution after alpha-beta-depleted transplantation in children. The library targeted TCRbeta and was prepared with unique molecular identifiers. Each CDR3 protein gets one entry after TCRdb re-called the PCR reads with MiXCR. The sample has fewer than 700,000 distinct CDR3 sequences; 13% are singletons. Source: PBMCs, mostly from graft donor cells, taken 360 days after TCRalphabeta/CD19-depleted stem cell transplant. These receptors all come from a male patient between 5 and 17 years old who had a stem cell transplant for acute myeloid leukemia, so the T cells may come from the graft donor.

The sample holds many counts of this clonotype. The chain employs TRBV12-3 or TRBV12-4 and TRBJ2-7, with TRBD1 matching over 8 bases. This CDR3 has 16 amino acids. Trimming at V came to 6 bases and at J to 4 bases, leaving 14 bases not matched to a gene. CDR3 residues: CASSPQPDRAWYEQYF. CDR3 DNA: TGTGCCAGCAGCCCTCAGCCGGACAGGGCATGGTACGAGCAGTACTTC.

This clonotype came up many times. In DNA, the CDR3 is TGCAGTGCGAAAGCGATCGCGAACACCGGGGAGCTGTTTTTT. Translation: CSAKAIANTGELFF. J is TRBJ2-2 and V is TRBV20-1; D call uncertain. V was shortened by 6 bases and J by 0 bases, with 11 bases between the two germline ends. Germline V CDR1 and CDR2: DFQATT, SNEGSKA (reference sequence). The CDR3 is made up of 14 amino acids.

The rearrangement links TRBV7-8 to TRBJ2-3; maybe TRBD1 (6 bases). Germline assignment: CDR1 SGHVS and CDR2 FQNEAQ. This CDR3 region has 18 residues. Trimming pared 2 bases from V and 0 bases from J, leaving 18 bases between. The CDR3 protein is CASSLSPLRGPSTDTQYF. The CDR3 bases are TGTGCCAGCAGCTTATCGCCACTCAGGGGCCCTAGCACAGATACGCAGTATTTT.

This clonotype has just a few counts. The chain uses TRBV10-3 and TRBJ2-7; 7 positions agree with TRBD2. The CDR3 length is 14 residues. The junction had 7 bases not matched to a gene; V was cut back by 8 bases and J by 0 bases. Germline CDR1 and CDR2: ENHRY and SYGVKD. The CDR3 loop is CAISPQRGSYEQYF. The DNA of the CDR3 is TGTGCCATCTCACCCCAGCGGGGCTCCTACGAGCAGTACTTC.

This clonotype was recorded many times. V gene TRBV28 combines with J gene TRBJ2-1; 9 positions match TRBD1. With 6 bases clipped from V and 0 bases from J, the junction kept 0 bases outside the gene matches. The CDR3 consists of 14 residues. Germline CDR1 reads MDHEN; CDR2 reads SYDVKM. CDR3 region: CASRDRGSYNEQFF. CDR3 nucleotide sequence: TGTGCCAGCAGGGACAGGGGCTCCTACAATGAGCAGTTCTTC.

This clonotype was counted between two and nine times. The chain carries TRBV12-3 or TRBV12-4 and TRBJ2-1; the D gene could be TRBD1 or TRBD2 (5 bases each). This CDR3 is built from 16 residues. Trimming removed 7 bases at V and 3 bases at J, with 19 bases between. DNA of the CDR3: TGTGCCAGCAAAGCAGGGCTGGGGGTGAACTACAATGAGCAGTTCTTC. Translated, it gives CASKAGLGVNYNEQFF.

The sample holds a few counts of this clonotype. This chain joins TRBV29-1 and TRBJ1-2; no clear D gene. Deletions cut 1 base from V and 1 base from J, with 10 bases between. Germline values: CDR1 SQVTM, CDR2 ANQGSEA. This CDR3 is built from 14 residues. The CDR3 sequence is CSVEGQGNNYGYTF. The CDR3 region has the DNA TGCAGCGTTGAAGGCCAAGGGAATAACTATGGCTACACCTTC.

The chain employs TRBV25-1 and TRBJ2-1; D is uncertain. Germline CDR1 and CDR2: MGHDK and SYGVNS. The CDR3 extends over 13 amino acids. V lost 4 bases, J lost 4 bases, and 8 bases lay in between. CDR3 bases: TGTGCCAGCAGTGCCACAGAATACAATGAGCAGTTCTTC. Translation: CASSATEYNEQFF.

This clonotype has a handful of counts. For the CDR3, the DNA is TGTGCCAGCGCGACTATTATCGGGAGGGTTGGTGAGCAGTTCTTC. It translates to CASATIIGRVGEQFF. The chain combines TRBV6-2 or TRBV6-3 with TRBJ2-1, with TRBD2 matching 8 bases. The V gene end was trimmed by 8 bases and the J gene end by 9 bases; junction bases not matched to a gene: 15. Germline CDR1 reads MNHEY; CDR2 reads SVGEGT. This CDR3 has 15 residues.

This chain connects TRBV30 to TRBJ2-1; 7 nucleotides agree with TRBD2. After removal of 0 bases from V and 7 bases from J, the junction contained 9 bases not matched to a gene. Germline lookup yields CDR1 GTSNPN and CDR2 SVGIG (reference sequence). CDR3 length: 15 amino acids. The CDR3 here is CAWSVLLAVRNEQFF. The CDR3 nucleotides are TGTGCCTGGAGTGTACTTCTAGCGGTCAGGAATGAGCAGTTCTTC.

This clonotype was observed a handful of times. This chain joins TRBV20-1 and TRBJ2-7; D not resolved. Per the germline V gene, CDR1 is DFQATT and CDR2 is SNEGSKA (reference sequence). CDR3 length: 15 amino acids. Trimming shortened V by 3 bases and J by 0 bases, and 15 bases separated the two germline ends. In DNA form, the CDR3 reads TGCAGTGCTAGGGCGTGGGCGGTCCGCTCCTACGAGCAGTACTTC. This encodes CSARAWAVRSYEQYF.

This clonotype occurred a few times. This rearrangement joins TRBV19 to TRBJ2-4; no firm D call. Germline values: CDR1 LNHDA, CDR2 SQIVND (reference sequence). The CDR3 contains 12 residues. V was shortened by 8 bases and J by 7 bases, with 12 bases between the two germline ends. The DNA for the CDR3 is TGTGCCAGTGGGCACAAACTCAACATTCAGTACTTC. Its translation: CASGHKLNIQYF.

This clonotype was picked up many times. V usage is TRBV5-1 and J usage is TRBJ2-6, with D perhaps given as TRBD1 or TRBD2 (5 bases each). This CDR3 has 19 amino acids. The ends were cut back, 0 bases at V and 1 base at J, with 17 bases in the middle. Looked up from germline, CDR1 is SGHRS and CDR2 is YFSETQ. CDR3 in DNA: TGCGCCAGCAGCTTGGCCCTCGGGGCCCTTACTTCTGGGGCCAACGTCCTGACTTTC. Protein sequence: CASSLALGALTSGANVLTF.

This chain connects TRBV7-9 to TRBJ2-2, with a weak D call TRBD2 (6 bases). CDR1 is SEHNR, CDR2 FQNEAQ, per germline (reference sequence). Trimming stripped 7 bases from V and 0 bases from J, with 12 bases between. CDR3 length equals 15 residues. CDR3 in DNA: TGTGCCAGCACCGCGGGACCCACGAACACCGGGGAGCTGTTTTTT. Its translation: CASTAGPTNTGELFF.